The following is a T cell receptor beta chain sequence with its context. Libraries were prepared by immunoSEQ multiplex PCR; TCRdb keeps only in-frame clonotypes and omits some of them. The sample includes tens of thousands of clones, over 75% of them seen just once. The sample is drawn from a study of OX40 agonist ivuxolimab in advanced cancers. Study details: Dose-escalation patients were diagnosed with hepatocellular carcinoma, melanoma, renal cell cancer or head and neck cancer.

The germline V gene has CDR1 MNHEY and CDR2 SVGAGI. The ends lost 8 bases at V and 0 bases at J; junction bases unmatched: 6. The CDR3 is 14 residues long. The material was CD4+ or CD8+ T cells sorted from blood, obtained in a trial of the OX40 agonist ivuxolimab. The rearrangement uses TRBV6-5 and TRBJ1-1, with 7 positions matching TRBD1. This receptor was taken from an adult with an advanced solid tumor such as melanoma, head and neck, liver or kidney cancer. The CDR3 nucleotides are TGTGCCAGCGTGGGGGGACAGTTGAACACTGAAGCTTTCTTT. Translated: CASVGGQLNTEAFF.